Following are 9 T cell receptor beta chains from one sample sequenced in a study of T-cell reconstitution after alpha-beta-depleted transplantation in children. Preparation of the TCRbeta library used unique molecular identifiers. TCRdb fed the PCR reads into MiXCR, producing one record per CDR3 protein. Among around 190,000 distinct CDR3 sequences listed, 5.5% to 7% were seen once. This specimen was PBMCs, taken before TCRalphabeta/CD19-depleted stem cell transplant. The receptors stem from a boy between 2 and 10 years old with acute lymphoblastic leukemia, due to receive a stem cell transplant.

The genes are TRBV20-1 and TRBJ2-1, with 9 bases fitting TRBD2. Germline V gene lookup returns CDR1 DFQATT and CDR2 SNEGSKA (reference sequence). This CDR3 is 16 amino acids long. V dropped 3 bases and J dropped 7; count of bases not matched to a gene: 13. CDR3 protein: CSASPKAAGGWNEQFF. The CDR3 nucleotides are TGCAGTGCTAGCCCGAAGGCGGCGGGGGGGTGGAATGAGCAGTTCTTC.

This clonotype was counted many times. This chain joins TRBV3-1 and TRBJ2-7; D ambiguous. The germline V gene encodes CDR1 LGHDT and CDR2 YNNKEL (reference sequence). The CDR3 loop spans 13 amino acids. Trimming removed 1 base at V and 5 bases at J, with 9 bases between. The CDR3 DNA reads TGTGCCAGCAGCCAAGGTGGTAGAGACGAGCAGTACTTC. It translates to CASSQGGRDEQYF.

This clonotype has a count of ten or more. This chain links TRBV4-2 with TRBJ1-5; TRBD1 aligns across 7 bases. In germline, CDR1 is LGHNA, CDR2 YNFKEQ. V trimming: 4 bases; J trimming: 0 bases; junction bases outside the gene matches: 9. The CDR3 runs to 17 residues. Here the CDR3 reads CASSLGLGQTSNQPQHF. For the CDR3, the DNA is TGTGCCAGCAGCCTCGGCCTGGGACAGACTAGCAATCAGCCCCAGCATTTT.

The J gene is TRBJ2-7, the V gene TRBV12-3 or TRBV12-4, with 14 bases that match TRBD2. V shed 5 bases and J 5 bases; nucleotides not matched to a gene: 8. The CDR3 is 16 residues long. The DNA of the CDR3 is TGTGCCAGCAGTCCCGGACTAGCGGGGGGAAGGAACGAGCAGTACTTC. It codes for CASSPGLAGGRNEQYF.

This clonotype has a count of ten or more. The gene calls are TRBV29-1 and TRBJ1-1, with TRBD1 matching over 7 bases. CDR1 is SQVTM, CDR2 ANQGSEA, per germline. With 8 bases clipped from V and 5 bases from J, the junction kept 5 bases outside the gene matches. The length of the CDR3 is 11 residues. The CDR3 region is CSQGEGTEAFF. The CDR3 nucleotides are TGCAGCCAGGGGGAGGGGACTGAAGCTTTCTTT.

This clonotype was counted many times. The rearrangement uses TRBV6-5 and TRBJ2-1, with D possibly being TRBD2 (5 bases). Trimming removed 4 bases from V and 4 bases from J, with 8 bases in between. This CDR3 comprises 13 residues. The germline CDR1 and CDR2 sequences are MNHEY and SVGAGI. The CDR3 DNA reads as TGTGCCAGCAGTTCGCGGGCGTACAATGAGCAGTTCTTC. Translation gives CASSSRAYNEQFF.

This clonotype was seen at least ten times. J is TRBJ2-1 and V is TRBV4-2; no firm D call. The length of the CDR3 is 15 residues. Germline values: CDR1 LGHNA, CDR2 YNFKEQ. Between the trimmed V and J ends, which lost 4 bases and 6 bases, there was a span of 16 bases. CDR3 loop: CASSRESLIGNEQFF. The CDR3 DNA reads as TGTGCCAGCAGCCGCGAGAGTTTAATTGGCAATGAGCAGTTCTTC.

This clonotype was found a few times. The J gene is TRBJ1-3, the V gene TRBV7-9, with D unclear. Trimming pared 5 bases from V and 0 bases from J, leaving 5 bases between. Germline V gene data show CDR1 as SEHNR and CDR2 as FQNEAQ (reference sequence). This CDR3 has 13 amino acids. The CDR3 loop is CASSPVSGNTIYF. DNA for the CDR3: TGTGCCAGCAGCCCAGTCTCTGGAAACACCATATATTTT.

In its sample, this clonotype was seen a few times. The chain links TRBV29-1 to TRBJ1-1; D gene ambiguous. V was trimmed by 6 bases and J by 1 base, leaving 12 bases between them. Germline V gene lookup returns CDR1 SQVTM and CDR2 ANQGSEA. The CDR3 loop spans 13 amino acids. In DNA, the CDR3 is TGCAGCGTCTCTCTGACGGAGAACACTGAAGCTTTCTTT. The encoded protein is CSVSLTENTEAFF.